The entry below describes one TCR beta chain. What it recognizes is unknown. V lost 3 bases and J 9 bases, leaving 9 bases between the germline ends. The CDR3 totals 11 residues. CDR1 and CDR2 from the germline V gene are SGDLS and YYNGEE. Vbeta (60) and Jbeta (13) primers were used in the PCR. As handled by the study authors: Some 10 million of around 85 million unique TCR beta chains were shared, per a later count. The assay was immunoSEQ multiplex PCR, and TCRdb's table has in-frame clones only and misses some. The D gene and trimming were derived from the DNA, and the V and J assignments and clone size from that table. Here the sample spans about 120,000 clones, roughly 80% being singletons. This specimen belongs to a study of cytomegalovirus exposure and HLA in healthy donors. Study results and limitations: Among TCR beta chains, those listed as cytomegalovirus-associated numbered 164. In an earlier analysis, about 87% or about 30%: the productive usage of most TCR beta V segments. In presence/absence analyses, roughly uniform sequencing depth across donors was assumed.

This TCR was recovered from a young man in good health and CMV-seropositive. The V call is TRBV9, the J call TRBJ1-1; D uncertain. The sample comprised PBMCs. The CDR3 sequence is CASSGPSQAFF. The CDR3 nucleotides are TGTGCCAGCAGCGGGCCATCCCAAGCTTTCTTT.